This TCR beta chain was obtained from a study of STAT5B mutations in CD4+ large granular lymphocyte leukemia. The repertoire was sequenced with immunoSEQ multiplex PCR; TCRdb's copy has only in-frame clones and lacks some. The table includes approximately 28,000 clones, less than 90% detected once. Control samples were healthy donors' buffy coats. The TCR sequence derives from a human donor in good health. Material: CD4+ T cells from blood buffy coats.

The CDR3 DNA follows: TGTGCCAGCAGTCGAGCGGGCTACTCCTACGAGCAGTACTTC. The encoded protein is CASSRAGYSYEQYF. J is TRBJ2-7 and V is TRBV6-5; the D gene is possibly TRBD2 (6 bases). V lost 5 bases, J lost 0 bases, and 11 bases lay in between. This CDR3 contains 14 residues. Germline V CDR1 and CDR2: MNHEY, SVGAGI.